This entry describes one T cell receptor (beta chain). The antigen remains unidentified. Sequencing was performed with immunoSEQ multiplex PCR; in TCRdb, only in-frame clones are kept and a portion is missing. The sample holds tens of thousands of clones, approximately 80% seen once. The CDR3 has 14 amino acids. V shed 2 bases, J shed 8 bases, and the junction held 6 bases outside the gene matches. Per the germline V gene, CDR1 is SGHRS and CDR2 is YFSETQ. The sample is drawn from a study of a mutant IDH1 vaccine in newly diagnosed glioma. As for the study in general: Averaging around 42 years of age, treated patients were approximately 60% male and approximately 38% female. Radiotherapy, temozolomide, or both had been given previously, and both were given to most.

Indicated time point: week 23, last vaccination. The study gave 300 ug of mutant IDH1 20-mer peptide per vaccine dose, with topical imiquimod. The TCR comes from a man between 18 and 35 years old with glioma. V usage is TRBV5-1 and J usage is TRBJ1-4; 7 bases map to TRBD1. The sequences come from PBMCs, collected from a glioma patient whose treatment included an IDH1 peptide vaccine. The CDR3 reads CASSFDRAGEKLFF. The CDR3 DNA follows: TGCGCCAGCAGCTTCGACAGGGCTGGGGAAAAACTGTTTTTT.